Presented here are 2 T cell receptor beta chains from one specimen sequenced in a study of blood T cell repertoires in COVID-19. This table comes from immunoSEQ multiplex PCR, and its TCRdb copy is limited to in-frame clones, with some not included. The sample shows more than 150,000 clones, over 75% of them seen only once. Sequenced sample: peripheral blood. Source of these receptors: an elderly woman with acute or convalescent COVID-19.

The rearrangement uses TRBV18 and TRBJ2-3; weak D call: TRBD1 (6 bases). The CDR3 is 16 residues long. Between the trimmed V and J ends, which lost 1 base and 5 bases, there was a span of 16 bases. The germline gives CDR1 KGHSH, CDR2 LQKENI. CDR3 sequence reads: CASSPQIMRGGDTQYF. The CDR3 coding sequence is TGTGCCAGCTCACCACAGATCATGAGAGGGGGAGATACGCAGTATTTT.

The CDR3 spells CASSEGGRGLGEKLFF. The CDR3 DNA sequence: TGTGCCAGCAGTGAGGGTGGCAGGGGGCTTGGTGAAAAACTGTTTTTT. The gene calls are TRBV6-1 and TRBJ1-4; TRBD1 agrees at 8 bases. Germline V gives CDR1 MNHNS, CDR2 SASEGT. This CDR3 is built from 16 residues. The V gene end was trimmed by 3 bases and the J gene end by 7 bases; junction bases not matched to a gene: 10.